These T cell receptor beta chains were read from a single sample in a study of T-cell memory formation after mild COVID-19. TCRdb called the 5' RACE reads again in MiXCR, with one record for every CDR3 protein. Of roughly 610,000 distinct CDR3 sequences listed, 17% were seen once; the top ten hold roughly 8.2%. Sequenced input: PBMCs or a T cell subset sorted from them (not recorded which). The source is an adult woman who had mild COVID-19 (a few samples of this study predate the infection). Cell type and time point are not known. Both conserved end residues are part of each CDR3. D genes are given only for firm matches. Some rows mark clone size as missing; the rest say once, few, many or name a class of expanded clone.

j_gene: TRBJ1-6
d_gene: TRBD1
abundance: NA
len: 14
v_gene: TRBV7-2
CDR3nt: TGTGCCAGCAGCCGGACAGGTCCGAATTCACCCCTCCACTTT
CDR3aa: CASSRTGPNSPLHF

j_gene: TRBJ1-2
d_gene: TRBD1
abundance: NA
len: 14
v_gene: TRBV19
CDR3nt: TGTGCCAGTAGTCCCCGGGACAGGGGTGGAGGCTACACCTTC
CDR3aa: CASSPRDRGGGYTF

j_gene: TRBJ2-5
d_gene: TRBD2
abundance: NA
len: 14
v_gene: TRBV24-1
CDR3nt: TGTGCCACCGCTGTAGCGGGGGGGCGGGAGACCCAGTACTTC
CDR3aa: CATAVAGGRETQYF

j_gene: TRBJ2-3
d_gene: NA
abundance: many
len: 15
v_gene: TRBV7-9
CDR3nt: TGTGCCAGCAGCCCCTTGGACACCTTCGGAGATACGCAGTATTTT
CDR3aa: CASSPLDTFGDTQYF

j_gene: TRBJ1-1
d_gene: TRBD1
abundance: NA
len: 14
v_gene: TRBV5-1
CDR3nt: TGCGCCAGCAGCGCGACAGGGATAGACACTGAAGCTTTCTTT
CDR3aa: CASSATGIDTEAFF

j_gene: TRBJ1-1
d_gene: NA
abundance: few
len: 12
v_gene: TRBV20-1
CDR3nt: TGCAGTGCTCCGGGGAGTATCACTGAAGCTTTCTTT
CDR3aa: CSAPGSITEAFF

j_gene: TRBJ2-2
d_gene: TRBD2
abundance: NA
len: 14
v_gene: TRBV12-3/TRBV12-4
CDR3nt: TGTGCCAGCAGTCCGGGACTAGCTCCCGGGGAGCTGTTTTTT
CDR3aa: CASSPGLAPGELFF

j_gene: TRBJ1-5
d_gene: NA
abundance: NA
len: 13
v_gene: TRBV20-1
CDR3nt: TGCAGTGCTAGTTCGGGGACCTATCAGCCCCAGCATTTT
CDR3aa: CSASSGTYQPQHF

j_gene: TRBJ2-4
d_gene: TRBD1
abundance: NA
len: 20
v_gene: TRBV7-8
CDR3nt: TGTGCCAGCAGCTTAGCGCCTCTTTGGCAGGGGGCGAGTGTGGGAAACATTCAGTACTTC
CDR3aa: CASSLAPLWQGASVGNIQYF

j_gene: TRBJ1-2
d_gene: NA
abundance: once
len: 18
v_gene: TRBV12-3/TRBV12-4
CDR3nt: TGTGCCAGCAGTCCCGTTTATATGACAGAACGGGGTAACTATGGCTACACCTTC
CDR3aa: CASSPVYMTERGNYGYTF

j_gene: TRBJ2-7
d_gene: NA
abundance: NA
len: 14
v_gene: TRBV9
CDR3nt: TGTGCCAGCAGCGTAGACGGAGGGGTGAGGGAGCAGTACTTC
CDR3aa: CASSVDGGVREQYF

j_gene: TRBJ2-3
d_gene: NA
abundance: NA
len: 11
v_gene: TRBV29-1
CDR3nt: TGCAGCGTTGAGGGGTTAGATACGCAGTATTTT
CDR3aa: CSVEGLDTQYF

j_gene: TRBJ2-5
d_gene: NA
abundance: few
len: 17
v_gene: TRBV3-1
CDR3nt: TGTGCCAGCAGCCAAGATCACGCGAGCGTCCGGGAAGAGACCCAGTACTTC
CDR3aa: CASSQDHASVREETQYF

j_gene: TRBJ1-5
d_gene: NA
abundance: NA
len: 16
v_gene: TRBV10-3
CDR3nt: TGTGCCATCAGTGAGTCGGCACGGGGGCCCAATCAGCCCCAGCATTTT
CDR3aa: CAISESARGPNQPQHF

j_gene: TRBJ1-1
d_gene: TRBD1
abundance: few
len: 15
v_gene: TRBV30
CDR3nt: TGTGCCTGGAGACCAACGGGACAGGGAAAGACTGAAGCTTTCTTT
CDR3aa: CAWRPTGQGKTEAFF

j_gene: TRBJ2-1
d_gene: NA
abundance: NA
len: 12
v_gene: TRBV20-1
CDR3nt: TGCAGTGCTGGGAACAGGGCCAATGAGCAGTTCTTC
CDR3aa: CSAGNRANEQFF

j_gene: TRBJ2-7
d_gene: TRBD1
abundance: NA
len: 13
v_gene: TRBV4-1
CDR3nt: TGCGCCAGCAGCAAAGGACAGGGCTACGAGCAGTACTTC
CDR3aa: CASSKGQGYEQYF

j_gene: TRBJ1-5
d_gene: NA
abundance: NA
len: 14
v_gene: TRBV6-6
CDR3nt: TGTGCCAGCAGTTACTCGGGGGGGGGTCAGCCCCAGCATTTT
CDR3aa: CASSYSGGGQPQHF

j_gene: TRBJ1-2
d_gene: NA
abundance: NA
len: 17
v_gene: TRBV5-1
CDR3nt: TGCGCCAGCAGCTTTGGTCGGGACTCTAATTTTAACTATGGCTACACCTTC
CDR3aa: CASSFGRDSNFNYGYTF

j_gene: TRBJ2-3
d_gene: TRBD1
abundance: few
len: 18
v_gene: TRBV29-1
CDR3nt: TGCAGCGTTGAGCACAGGGGGGTTTCAATACTACCCACAGATACGCAGTATTTT
CDR3aa: CSVEHRGVSILPTDTQYF

j_gene: TRBJ2-7
d_gene: NA
abundance: few
len: 16
v_gene: TRBV3-1
CDR3nt: TGTGCCAGCAGCCAAGATTGGCCCGTAAGCTCCTACGAGCAGTACTTC
CDR3aa: CASSQDWPVSSYEQYF

j_gene: TRBJ2-3
d_gene: TRBD2
abundance: few
len: 17
v_gene: TRBV7-9
CDR3nt: TGTGCCAGCAGCGCATTCGGACTAGCGGGAGAGACAGATACGCAGTATTTT
CDR3aa: CASSAFGLAGETDTQYF

j_gene: TRBJ1-1
d_gene: NA
abundance: NA
len: 14
v_gene: TRBV6-5
CDR3nt: TGTGCCAGCAGTTACGGGGGGGCTCTTACTGAAGCTTTCTTT
CDR3aa: CASSYGGALTEAFF

j_gene: TRBJ2-2
d_gene: TRBD2
abundance: many
len: 20
v_gene: TRBV6-5
CDR3nt: TGTGCCAGCAGTTACTATAGCGGGAGTGTTAGGTTTTGGAACACCGGGGAGCTGTTTTTT
CDR3aa: CASSYYSGSVRFWNTGELFF

j_gene: TRBJ2-4
d_gene: NA
abundance: few
len: 12
v_gene: TRBV19
CDR3nt: TGTGCCAGTAGTATGGCGAGGGAGATTCAGTACTTC
CDR3aa: CASSMAREIQYF

j_gene: TRBJ2-1
d_gene: TRBD2
abundance: NA
len: 16
v_gene: TRBV5-6
CDR3nt: TGTGCCAGCAACTCCTGGGGAGCGGGAGGGCGTAATGAGCAGTTCTTC
CDR3aa: CASNSWGAGGRNEQFF

j_gene: TRBJ1-4
d_gene: NA
abundance: few
len: 17
v_gene: TRBV5-1
CDR3nt: TGCGCCAGCAGCTTGGCCGCGGGTTTTACAACTAATGAAAAACTGTTTTTT
CDR3aa: CASSLAAGFTTNEKLFF

j_gene: TRBJ2-1
d_gene: TRBD2
abundance: NA
len: 16
v_gene: TRBV7-3
CDR3nt: TGTGCCAGCAGCTTATCCGGGACTAGCGGGAGGAATGAGCAGTTCTTC
CDR3aa: CASSLSGTSGRNEQFF

j_gene: TRBJ1-1
d_gene: NA
abundance: NA
len: 14
v_gene: TRBV7-8
CDR3nt: TGTGCCAGCAGCTCCTCGAGTCTGAACACTGAAGCTTTCTTT
CDR3aa: CASSSSSLNTEAFF

j_gene: TRBJ1-5
d_gene: TRBD1
abundance: many
len: 16
v_gene: TRBV12-3/TRBV12-4
CDR3nt: TGTGCCAGCAGTCTTGACAGGGGGCATAGCAATCAGCCCCAGCATTTT
CDR3aa: CASSLDRGHSNQPQHF

j_gene: TRBJ1-1
d_gene: TRBD1
abundance: NA
len: 14
v_gene: TRBV6-5
CDR3nt: TGTGCCAGCAGTTACTCCGGACAGGTTGGAGGGGCTTTCTTT
CDR3aa: CASSYSGQVGGAFF

j_gene: TRBJ2-1
d_gene: TRBD2
abundance: few
len: 17
v_gene: TRBV18
CDR3nt: TGTGCCAGCTCACCACCCGGGCGGCTAGCGGGAGGTTACGAGCAGTTCTTC
CDR3aa: CASSPPGRLAGGYEQFF

j_gene: TRBJ2-2
d_gene: TRBD2
abundance: few
len: 15
v_gene: TRBV7-3
CDR3nt: TGTGCCAGCAGCCCTAGCGGTCCGAACACCGGGGAGCTGTTTTTT
CDR3aa: CASSPSGPNTGELFF

j_gene: TRBJ1-2
d_gene: NA
abundance: NA
len: 14
v_gene: TRBV13
CDR3nt: TGTGCCAGCAGTGTGGTAGGCGGGAACTATGGCTACACCTTC
CDR3aa: CASSVVGGNYGYTF

j_gene: TRBJ1-2
d_gene: NA
abundance: NA
len: 14
v_gene: TRBV19
CDR3nt: TGTGCCAGTAGTACGCGGCAAAGGGACTATGGCTACACCTTC
CDR3aa: CASSTRQRDYGYTF

j_gene: TRBJ2-3
d_gene: NA
abundance: many
len: 15
v_gene: TRBV5-1
CDR3nt: TGCGCCAGCAGCTTGGAACGGGACGGCACAGATACGCAGTATTTT
CDR3aa: CASSLERDGTDTQYF

j_gene: TRBJ2-2
d_gene: TRBD1
abundance: few
len: 15
v_gene: TRBV12-3/TRBV12-4
CDR3nt: TGTGCCAGCAGTCTACGACAGGGGATCTCCGGGGAGCTGTTTTTT
CDR3aa: CASSLRQGISGELFF

j_gene: TRBJ2-2
d_gene: NA
abundance: NA
len: 14
v_gene: TRBV12-3/TRBV12-4
CDR3nt: TGTGCCAGCAGTTTAGCGCGGGGAATTGGGGAGCTGTTTTTT
CDR3aa: CASSLARGIGELFF

j_gene: TRBJ2-3
d_gene: NA
abundance: few
len: 15
v_gene: TRBV9
CDR3nt: TGTGCCAGCAGCGGAGGGGCGACAGCCACAGATACGCAGTATTTT
CDR3aa: CASSGGATATDTQYF

j_gene: TRBJ2-2
d_gene: NA
abundance: few
len: 14
v_gene: TRBV24-1
CDR3nt: TGTGCCACCAGTGATTTGCAATACACCGGGGAGCTGTTTTTT
CDR3aa: CATSDLQYTGELFF

j_gene: TRBJ1-3
d_gene: NA
abundance: many
len: 13
v_gene: TRBV5-4
CDR3nt: TGTGCCAGCAGCTTGGAACGGGGCAACACCATATATTTT
CDR3aa: CASSLERGNTIYF

j_gene: TRBJ2-4
d_gene: NA
abundance: NA
len: 15
v_gene: TRBV5-5
CDR3nt: TGTGCCAGCAGCGCTAGACCGAAAGCCAAAAACATTCAGTACTTC
CDR3aa: CASSARPKAKNIQYF

j_gene: TRBJ2-1
d_gene: NA
abundance: NA
len: 15
v_gene: TRBV30
CDR3nt: TGTGCCTGGACAGACCAAGGGGGTATCGGGAATGAGCAGTTCTTC
CDR3aa: CAWTDQGGIGNEQFF

j_gene: TRBJ1-4
d_gene: NA
abundance: NA
len: 13
v_gene: TRBV30
CDR3nt: TGTGCCTGGACGGGGCAGCCTAATGAAAAACTGTTTTTT
CDR3aa: CAWTGQPNEKLFF